This T cell receptor beta chain stems from a study of CD8+ T cells in alopecia areata. In the study overall: Tofacitinib was taken orally by treated patients, and the dose was 5 to 10 mg twice daily.

cDNA prepared by RNA extraction and subsequent reverse transcription served as the template for sequencing. The repertoire was sequenced with immunoSEQ multiplex PCR; TCRdb's copy has only in-frame clones and lacks some. The data contain 20,000 or so clones, about 59% of them singletons. The germline gives CDR1 SQVTM, CDR2 ANQGSEA. V dropped 3 bases and J dropped 5 bases, with 10 bases sitting between them. The CDR3 has 12 residues. Points from the study as a whole: Patients shared TCRs less clearly than mice did, possibly owing to HLA.

Samples from alopecia areata patients were lesional scalp punch biopsies and peripheral blood. This clone was counted between two and nine times. Its cognate antigen is unknown. The origin of this receptor is a human donor with alopecia areata. Sequenced here: skin, sampled at week 0. J is TRBJ1-1 and V is TRBV29-1, with D maybe TRBD1 (5 bases). For the CDR3, the DNA is TGCAGCGTTGATAGGCAGGGTACTGAAGCTTTCTTT. Translated, it gives CSVDRQGTEAFF.